This T cell receptor beta chain was identified during a study of blood T cell repertoires in COVID-19 (dated by TCRdb to about 2020). As for the study more broadly: Samples from collaborators originated in the United States, Italy and Spain and spanned both the acute and convalescent phases of COVID-19. The prospective study material was composed of cDNA or gDNA derived from T cells, B-cell-depleted T cells, or PBMCs. Subjects who had been exposed to COVID-19, were actively infected with it, or had recovered from it provided the deeply sampled blood TCRbeta repertoires that made up the dataset. The repertoires were released in a freely available public database intended as a resource for research on the immune response to SARS-CoV-2. Samples came from the ongoing ImmuneRACE study (first 160 participants) plus 1,254 subjects from 6 global collaborators. Nearly every sample came with metadata listing a de-identified subject ID, COVID-19 status, age in years and sex. Where available, HLA class I and class II types were taken from metadata supplied by the sample provider and were not determined by assay-based typing.

In the prospective study, participants were roughly 18 to 95 years old, resided in about two dozen geographic areas of the United States, and were enrolled through a virtual design. In the prospective study, cohorts were assigned on the basis of participant-reported clinical history obtained from a screening survey and a study questionnaire. For ImmuneRACE Cohort 3, a participant was defined as recovered based on two consecutive negative NP/OP PCR tests, clearance by a healthcare professional, or resolution of symptoms. In the prospective study, whole blood, serum and a nasopharyngeal or oropharyngeal swab were collected from each participant by mobile phlebotomists. Prospective study participants could optionally give additional blood draws and questionnaires over an approximately 2-month period. Before DNA extraction, prospective study blood samples were shipped either frozen or at room temperature.

What the work shows at the level of the full study, not this receptor alone: Clinical and demographic metadata were provided uncurated, with the amount varying by source and participant.

This clone was seen a handful of times. The antigen it recognizes is unknown. No much larger clone is present one base from it, and per-base qualities are unavailable. The immunoSEQ Assay, a bias-controlled multiplex PCR, was used to amplify TCRbeta CDR3 regions from genomic DNA. Processing in the source paper ran as follows. Nucleated cell counts per sample were estimated from amplification of reference gene primers within the assay. To quantify the absolute abundance of each unique TCRbeta CDR3 rearrangement, sequence reads were collapsed and filtered. For each sample, productive Simpson clonality was calculated by taking the square root of Simpson's diversity index across productive rearrangements. What TCRdb holds here is the immuneACCESS table cut down to in-frame rearrangements. Part of the clones is not present; checked against another copy, under half of the missing clones reflect an unresolved V gene, and the others are unexplained. For V, J and clone size, that table is used; D and trimming come from the DNA. Here the sample has some 250,000 clones; 80% to 90% occur a single time. Together, the top ten hold 1.9% of the sample.

Sequenced sample: PBMCs or T cells enriched from blood (not recorded which). The sequence derives from a woman aged 45 to 65 who had recovered from COVID-19.

CDR3 reads: CASSSLANTGELFF. The DNA sequence follows: TGTGCCAGCAGTTCACTAGCGAACACCGGGGAGCTGTTTTTT. The sequence links TRBV11-2 to TRBJ2-2; a tentative D match to TRBD2 spans 5 bases. V is clipped by 6 bases and J by 0 bases, and the sequence between their germline boundaries is 8 bases long. Reading from cysteine to phenylalanine, the CDR3 counts 14 amino acids. The retained sequence is limited to the CDR3, 42 bases, with the frame set at the first base. For CDR1 and CDR2, the germline V gene lists SGHAT and FQNNGV.